This TCR beta chain was observed in a study of blood T cell repertoires in COVID-19. Study details: Spain, Italy and the United States supplied samples that represented acute and convalescent COVID-19. Sample material is recorded as cDNA or gDNA derived from T cells, B-cell-depleted T cells, or PBMCs.

The CDR3 sequence is 19 residues long. From germline, CDR1 is SGHRS and CDR2 YFSETQ. After removal of 1 base from V and 9 bases from J, the junction contained 22 bases not matched to a gene. As processed by the authors: Scientists estimated how many nucleated cells there were by amplifying reference gene primers. The protocol was immunoSEQ multiplex PCR, while the TCRdb copy is restricted to in-frame clones and leaves out a portion. D and trimming come from the DNA, and the V and J calls and clone size come from that table. The data hold approximately 50,000 clones, with 75% to 90% observed a single time.

The chain couples TRBV5-1 to TRBJ2-5; TRBD2 matches at 9 bases. This TCR came from a man between 60 and 75 years old with acute or convalescent COVID-19. Input material: peripheral blood. The CDR3 sequence: CASSLRSLAGLRDPAPQYF. The CDR3, as DNA: TGCGCCAGCAGCTTGAGGTCACTAGCGGGCTTAAGAGACCCAGCCCCCCAGTACTTC.